This TCR beta chain was observed in a study of blood T cell repertoires in COVID-19. Across the study: Sites across the United States, Italy and Spain contributed samples from acute and convalescent COVID-19.

This CDR3 comprises 15 residues. Trimming at V came to 5 bases and at J to 1 base, leaving 1 base not matched to a gene. Germline V gene sequence: CDR1 SEHNR, CDR2 FQNEAQ (reference sequence). The assay was immunoSEQ multiplex PCR, and TCRdb's table has in-frame clones only and misses some. The sample includes about 280,000 clones, just over 85% seen only once; the top ten take less than 3%. This TCR was sampled from a woman aged 25 to 39 with active or convalescent COVID-19. Specimen: peripheral blood. V gene TRBV7-9 combines with J gene TRBJ2-3; TRBD2 agrees at 12 bases. CDR3 sequence reads: CASSRTSGGTDTQYF. The CDR3 coding sequence is TGTGCCAGCAGCCGGACTAGCGGGGGCACAGATACGCAGTATTTT.